The 18 T cell receptor beta chains reported below all come from one sample, sequenced in a study of T cells in localized non-small cell lung cancer. This table comes from immunoSEQ multiplex PCR, and its TCRdb copy is limited to in-frame clones, with some not included. The data contain approximately 140,000 clones, about 89% of them singletons. Source: peripheral blood, taken before any cancer treatment. The source is an older female donor with stage I lung adenocarcinoma.

This clone came up a few times. The V and J genes are TRBV5-6 and TRBJ2-7, with D hard to call. V gave up 2 bases and J gave up 1 base, with 10 bases separating them. The length of the CDR3 is 14 residues. Germline V gene lookup returns CDR1 SGHDT and CDR2 YYEEEE. The CDR3 nucleotides are TGTGCCAGCAGCTTAGTGGCCGCATCCTACGAGCAGTACTTC. Translated: CASSLVAASYEQYF.

This clone was detected a few times. This chain uses TRBV28 with TRBJ1-5; D is ambiguous. The germline V and J ends were trimmed by 3 bases and 5 bases, with 2 bases remaining between them. The CDR3 spans 11 residues. Germline values: CDR1 MDHEN, CDR2 SYDVKM. CDR3 sequence (DNA): TGTGCCAGCAGTTTGCATCAGCCCCAGCATTTT. This encodes CASSLHQPQHF.

V gene TRBV5-6 combines with J gene TRBJ2-7, with TRBD1 matching 9 bases. The CDR3 covers 15 residues. J lost 1 base, V lost 4 bases, and 6 bases had no gene match. The V gene's germline CDR1 is SGHDT and CDR2 YYEEEE. The CDR3 DNA is TGTGCCAGCAGCCCTCTCGGGACAGGGTCCTACGAGCAGTACTTC. Translated: CASSPLGTGSYEQYF.

The rearrangement joins TRBV30 to TRBJ1-4; TRBD1 is a possible D gene (6 bases). This CDR3 has 13 residues. Germline lookup yields CDR1 GTSNPN and CDR2 SVGIG (reference sequence). V shed 5 bases and J shed 3 bases, with 10 bases lying between them. CDR3: CAWLGQANEKLFF. Here the CDR3 DNA reads TGTGCCTGGCTGGGACAAGCTAATGAAAAACTGTTTTTT.

The V call is TRBV27, the J call TRBJ2-1, with D perhaps TRBD2 (5 bases). This CDR3 contains 13 residues. V lost 4 bases, J lost 5 bases, and 9 bases lay in between. In germline, CDR1 is MNHEY, CDR2 SMNVEV (reference sequence). The CDR3 bases are TGTGCCAGCAGTTCCGGGAAGGACAATGAGCAGTTCTTC. Its protein is CASSSGKDNEQFF.

This chain joins TRBV6-6 and TRBJ2-3; D is ambiguous. The CDR3 covers 13 residues. CDR1 is MNHNY and CDR2 is SVGAGI in the germline V gene (reference sequence). With 2 bases removed from V and 4 bases from J, the gap between germline ends came to 7 bases. As DNA, the CDR3 is TGTGCCAGCAGTTACATAGAGGCAGATACGCAGTATTTT. Amino acids: CASSYIEADTQYF.

The V call is TRBV28, the J call TRBJ1-3, with D uncertain. CDR1 and CDR2 from the germline V gene are MDHEN and SYDVKM. The V end lost 6 bases, the J end lost 8 bases, and 17 bases lay between the germline ends. The CDR3 has 14 amino acids. The CDR3 sequence is CASSPIPGGDTIYF. The CDR3 nucleotides read TGTGCCAGCAGCCCAATTCCTGGAGGTGACACCATATATTTT.

V and J are TRBV5-6 and TRBJ2-1, with 8 bases matching TRBD2. The CDR3 runs to 16 residues. J was trimmed by 7 bases and V by 4 bases; bases with no gene match: 13. Per germline, CDR1 SGHDT and CDR2 YYEEEE. The CDR3 DNA reads as TGTGCCAGCAGCCGGATGAGGGTTAGCGGGATAAATGAGCAGTTCTTC. It encodes CASSRMRVSGINEQFF.

J is TRBJ1-1 and V is TRBV9; D is ambiguous. V lost 4 bases to trimming and J lost 8 bases, with 18 bases between them. Germline V gene lookup returns CDR1 SGDLS and CDR2 YYNGEE. The CDR3 has 14 amino acids. Here the CDR3 reads CASSSPSSGIEAFF. CDR3 coding DNA: TGTGCCAGCAGCTCCCCAAGTTCGGGGATCGAAGCTTTCTTT.

V and J are TRBV6-6 and TRBJ2-5; D may match TRBD1 or TRBD2 (6 bases each). V lost 6 bases and J lost 13, with 18 bases in between. This CDR3 region has 12 residues. Germline CDR1 and CDR2: MNHNY and SVGAGI (reference sequence). CDR3 sequence: CASRHQTGTWYF. The DNA of the CDR3 is TGTGCCAGCAGACATCAAACAGGGACTTGGTACTTC.

In this sample, this clone turned up once. The chain uses TRBV2 and TRBJ1-2, with D perhaps TRBD1 (6 bases). The V and J ends lost 4 bases and 4 bases respectively, with 16 bases between them. The CDR3 spans 15 residues. The germline gives CDR1 SNHLY, CDR2 FYNNEI. The CDR3 DNA sequence: TGTGCCAGCAGTGGACAGGCCTTTCCTCTCTATGGCTACACCTTC. This encodes CASSGQAFPLYGYTF.

The chain recombines TRBV28 with TRBJ2-5, with 9 bases identical to TRBD2. This CDR3 region has 13 residues. Per the germline V gene, CDR1 is MDHEN and CDR2 is SYDVKM. V shed 5 bases and J 5 bases; nucleotides not matched to a gene: 3. Here the CDR3 reads CASSRTSGETQYF. The CDR3 DNA reads TGTGCCAGCAGTCGAACTAGCGGGGAGACCCAGTACTTC.

The V call is TRBV11-3, the J call TRBJ2-7; D not certain. CDR1 is SGHNT and CDR2 is YENEEA in the germline V gene. The V gene lost 3 bases and the J gene lost 7 bases, with 16 bases spanning the gap. There are 14 residues in the CDR3. Here the CDR3 reads CASSFSGLGSEQYF. The DNA for the CDR3 is TGTGCCAGCAGCTTTTCCGGGCTAGGGTCTGAGCAGTACTTC.

With respect to this clone: Compared with germline, one end of the junction differs, possibly owing to a read error. V gene TRBV9 combines with J gene TRBJ1-1; no firm D call. CDR3 size: 15 residues. Per the germline V gene, CDR1 is SGDLS and CDR2 is YYNGEE. CDR3 loop: CAGSVATDGRFEAFF. The CDR3, as DNA: TGTGCCGGCAGCGTAGCTACGGACGGCCGATTTGAAGCTTTCTTT.

The rearrangement links TRBV9 to TRBJ2-7, with D perhaps matching TRBD1 or TRBD2 (5 bases each). Germline V gives CDR1 SGDLS, CDR2 YYNGEE. This CDR3 has 15 amino acids. Trimming removed 5 bases at V and 1 base at J, with 16 bases between. The CDR3 spells CASSPGTQWSYEQYF. CDR3 DNA: TGTGCCAGCAGTCCCGGGACCCAGTGGTCCTACGAGCAGTACTTC. Supplemented by reference TRBV9 and TRBJ2-7, the full variable domain reads DSGVTQTPKHLITATGQRVTLRCSPRSGDLSVYWYQQSLDQGLQFLIQYYNGEERAKGNILERFSAQQFPDLHSELNLSSLELGDSALYFCASSPGTQWSYEQYFGPGTRLTVT.

The V and J genes are TRBV6-6 and TRBJ2-4, with no clear D. This CDR3 is 14 amino acids long. Germline CDR1 MNHNY, CDR2 SVGAGI (reference sequence). V lost 6 bases, J lost 0 bases, and 9 bases lay in between. The DNA for the CDR3 is TGTGCCAGCAGCACACAGTTAGCCAAAAACATTCAGTACTTC. Translating it yields CASSTQLAKNIQYF.

The V and J genes are TRBV5-1 and TRBJ2-1; possibly TRBD1 for D (6 bases). There are 15 residues in the CDR3. Germline V gene lookup returns CDR1 SGHRS and CDR2 YFSETQ. V was cut by 4 bases and J by 2 bases, with 13 bases left in between. Written as DNA, the CDR3 is TGCGCCAGCAGCCCGACAGGCACTACCTACAATGAGCAGTTCTTC. Translated, it gives CASSPTGTTYNEQFF.

The chain links TRBV14 to TRBJ2-1; 9 bases are a match to TRBD2. Germline CDR1 and CDR2: SGHDN and FVKESK. The CDR3 runs to 16 residues. J lost 2 bases, V lost 2 bases, and 4 bases had no gene match. The CDR3 nucleotides are TGTGCCAGCAGCCAACTAGCGGGACGAACCTACAATGAGCAGTTCTTC. Its translation is CASSQLAGRTYNEQFF.